This TCR beta chain was recorded in a study of blood T cells in healthy people across ages. Overall study findings and caveats: Both higher diversity and more naive CD4+ cells marked long-lived donors when set against aged donors.

This clonotype was detected only a few times. Its matching antigen is unknown. A second roughly 6 to 12 cycle PCR used barcoded and J-beta primers. TCRdb recomputed calls from the 5' RACE reads with MiXCR, one row per CDR3 protein. The table includes some 1.4 million distinct CDR3 sequences, 42% detected once. This TCR derives from a woman aged 18-30 years in good health. The source material was blood.

In DNA, the CDR3 is TGTGCCAGCAGCCCCGGGAGCGAGGCATCCTACGAGCAGTACTTC. Encoded protein: CASSPGSEASYEQYF. The rearrangement links TRBV7-9 to TRBJ2-7; D possibly corresponds to TRBD2 (6 bases). Trimming took off 5 bases at V and 1 base at J, with 15 bases between the two ends. The CDR3 is 15 residues long. From germline, CDR1 is SEHNR and CDR2 FQNEAQ (reference sequence).